Sequencing of this T cell receptor (beta chain) was carried out in a study of post-analysis software for immune sequencing data (dated by TCRdb to the mid-2010s). Concerning the study at large: Recorded disease courses included relapsing-remitting, secondary progressive and progressive-relapsing multiple sclerosis, with some patients lacking subtype annotation. Patient repertoires were compared against 10 to 12 previously published healthy control repertoires from donors aged about 6 to 26 years. A subset of samples was prepared in parallel using single-end sample barcoding, then pooled and co-amplified after Illumina adapter ligation.

Concerning this clonotype itself: The target of this receptor is not known. No per-base quality is available; no much larger clone lies one base away.

Receptors were amplified or captured by PCR. Sequencing relied on an Illumina HiSeq 2500. To reduce PCR and sequencing biases, unique molecular identifiers were built into the TCR beta cDNA libraries. About 500,000 cDNA molecules were obtained for every 1 to 10 million input T cells, so each molecule roughly corresponded to one T cell. Patient libraries were prepared and sequenced with the same protocol used for the earlier healthy control dataset. Samples belonging to the same batch were prepared together, multiplexed and sequenced on a shared HiSeq lane. Per the authors' processing: Raw barcoded reads were processed with MIGEC, and single-read molecular identifier groups were discarded before consensus assembly and CDR3 extraction. Clonotype tables were post-analysed with VDJtools, and diversity was normalized by down-sampling all datasets to the smallest sample size. To correct batch-related cross-sample contamination, repertoire overlap clustering matched CDR3 amino acid sequences but not nucleotide sequences. The public reads were reanalyzed by TCRdb: fastp trimming at Q25, MiXCR alignment, in-frame beta chains only. A single entry per CDR3 protein holds the most common genes and DNA from its merged rows. Here the V and J calls rest on TCRdb's processing, not on the authors' analysis. Present in this sample are about 200,000 distinct CDR3 sequences, about 30% of which were seen just once. Nearly 3.5% of the sample is held by the ten biggest clonotypes.

Study-wide conclusions, independent of this receptor: Significantly higher frequencies in patients than in controls were found for about five TRBV segments, including TRBV5-6, TRBV5-1 and TRBV20-1. Significantly lower normalized Chao1 diversity was found in multiple sclerosis patients than in controls, suggesting substantial peripheral T-cell clonal expansion. The control group was slightly older than the multiple sclerosis patient group. Direct clustering with F measure revealed strong co-clustering of samples prepared in the same batch, which led to a batch-effect correction.

The CDR3 runs 15 amino acids, cysteine and phenylalanine included. CDR3 DNA is the only sequence kept; it has 45 bases, read in frame from the first base. Germline trimming amounts to 4 bases on V and 4 bases on J, with 4 as the count of junction bases outside the gene matches. CDR1 and CDR2, looked up from the germline V gene, are SGHRS and YFSETQ. To demonstrate the VDJtools post-analysis software, TCR beta repertoires were profiled from the peripheral blood of 10 to 15 young patients with multiple sclerosis. The patients with multiple sclerosis were children and adolescents between about 6 and 15 years of age.

Sequenced: blood. The V gene is TRBV5-1 and the J gene is TRBJ2-2; TRBD1 agrees with 10 junctional bases. The receptor was derived from a girl younger than 18 with multiple sclerosis. The base sequence is TGCGCCAGCAGCCTGCGGACAGGGGGCACCGGGGAGCTGTTTTTT. Its translation is CASSLRTGGTGELFF. Where the CDR3 stops, the reference TRBV5-1 and TRBJ2-2 genes take over; the full variable domain is KAGVTQTPRYLIKTRGQQVTLSCSPISGHRSVSWYQQTPGQGLQFLFEYFSETQRNKGNFPGRFSGRQFSNSRSEMNVSTLELGDSALYLCASSLRTGGTGELFFGEGSRLTVL.